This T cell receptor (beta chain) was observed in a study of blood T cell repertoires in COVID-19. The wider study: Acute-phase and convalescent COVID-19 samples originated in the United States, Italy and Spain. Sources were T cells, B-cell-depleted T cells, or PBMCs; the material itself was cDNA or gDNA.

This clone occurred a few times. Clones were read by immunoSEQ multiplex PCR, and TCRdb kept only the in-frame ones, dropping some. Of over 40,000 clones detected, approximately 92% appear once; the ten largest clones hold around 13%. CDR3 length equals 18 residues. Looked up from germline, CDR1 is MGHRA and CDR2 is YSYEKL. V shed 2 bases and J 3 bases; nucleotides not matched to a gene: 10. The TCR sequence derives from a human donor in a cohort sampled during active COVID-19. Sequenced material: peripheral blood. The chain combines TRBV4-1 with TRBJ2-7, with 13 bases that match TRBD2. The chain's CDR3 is CASSQNTWTSGRDYEQYF. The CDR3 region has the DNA TGCGCCAGCAGCCAAAATACCTGGACTAGCGGGAGAGACTACGAGCAGTACTTC.